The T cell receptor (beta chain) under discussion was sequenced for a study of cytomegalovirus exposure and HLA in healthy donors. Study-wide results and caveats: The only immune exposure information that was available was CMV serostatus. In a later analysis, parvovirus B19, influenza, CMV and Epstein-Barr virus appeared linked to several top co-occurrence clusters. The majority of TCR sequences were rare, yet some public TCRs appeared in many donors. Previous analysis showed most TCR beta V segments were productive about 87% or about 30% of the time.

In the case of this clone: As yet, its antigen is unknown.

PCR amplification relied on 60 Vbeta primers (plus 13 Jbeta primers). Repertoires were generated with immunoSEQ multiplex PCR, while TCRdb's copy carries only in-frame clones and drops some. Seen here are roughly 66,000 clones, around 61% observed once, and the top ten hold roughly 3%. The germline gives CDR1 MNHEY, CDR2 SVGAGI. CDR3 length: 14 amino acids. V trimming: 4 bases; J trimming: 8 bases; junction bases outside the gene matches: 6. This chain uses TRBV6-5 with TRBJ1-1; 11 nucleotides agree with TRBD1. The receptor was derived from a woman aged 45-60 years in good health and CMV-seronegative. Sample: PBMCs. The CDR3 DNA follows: TGTGCCAGCAGTTCCCCGGGACAGGGGGTCGAAGCTTTCTTT. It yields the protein CASSSPGQGVEAFF.